This T cell receptor beta chain was sequenced during a study of brain T cells in children with intractable seizures. V lost 2 bases to trimming and J lost 3 bases; unmatched junction nucleotides: 4. The CDR3 consists of 15 residues. Germline assignment: CDR1 LGHDT and CDR2 YNNKEL (reference sequence). The method was immunoSEQ multiplex PCR; TCRdb's version includes in-frame clones alone and lacks a portion of them. The table shows just under 65,000 clones, with 95% to 97% occurring only once. This chain uses TRBV3-1 (or the pseudogene TRBV3-2) with TRBJ2-5; 9 nucleotides line up with TRBD1. This sample comprised peripheral blood, obtained at surgery. This sequence was found in a boy under three years old with focal cortical dysplasia and intractable seizures. CDR3 sequence reads: CASSQPGTGKETQYF. CDR3 in DNA: TGTGCCAGCAGCCAACCCGGGACAGGGAAAGAGACCCAGTACTTC.